A single sample is the source of the 3 T cell receptor beta chains below, sequenced in a study of T cell responses to AZD1222 COVID-19 vaccine. TCRdb's table, derived via immunoSEQ multiplex PCR, lists solely in-frame clones and lacks some. The top ten hold approximately 5.2% of the sample, which has over 50,000 clones, about 80% seen once. Source: peripheral blood, taken 28 days after the second AZD1222 dose. These receptors originate from an adult who received the AZD1222 COVID-19 vaccine.

In this sample, this clone turned up once. The chain employs TRBV27 and TRBJ1-1; D is undetermined. Trimming left V 2 bases short and J 2 bases short, with 12 bases between. This CDR3 has 15 amino acids. Germline-derived CDR1 and CDR2 are MNHEY and SMNVEV (reference sequence). CDR3 amino acids: CASSLEWGRNTEAFF. The CDR3 DNA is TGTGCCAGCAGTTTAGAGTGGGGTCGCAACACTGAAGCTTTCTTT.

The rearrangement uses TRBV19 and TRBJ2-1; TRBD2 is a possible D gene (6 bases). In germline, CDR1 is LNHDA, CDR2 SQIVND (reference sequence). The V and J ends lost 9 bases and 3 bases respectively, with 12 bases between them. This CDR3 contains 13 residues. The CDR3 loop reads CASQWGDYNEQFF. The CDR3 DNA sequence: TGTGCCAGCCAGTGGGGGGACTACAATGAGCAGTTCTTC.

The V call is TRBV19, the J call TRBJ1-1; D not resolved. Between the trimmed V and J ends, which lost 3 bases and 1 base, there was a span of 6 bases. CDR1 is LNHDA, CDR2 SQIVND, per germline (reference sequence). The CDR3 loop spans 13 amino acids. In nucleotides, the CDR3 is TGTGCCAGTAGTATTGGCCGGAACACTGAAGCTTTCTTT. It translates to CASSIGRNTEAFF.